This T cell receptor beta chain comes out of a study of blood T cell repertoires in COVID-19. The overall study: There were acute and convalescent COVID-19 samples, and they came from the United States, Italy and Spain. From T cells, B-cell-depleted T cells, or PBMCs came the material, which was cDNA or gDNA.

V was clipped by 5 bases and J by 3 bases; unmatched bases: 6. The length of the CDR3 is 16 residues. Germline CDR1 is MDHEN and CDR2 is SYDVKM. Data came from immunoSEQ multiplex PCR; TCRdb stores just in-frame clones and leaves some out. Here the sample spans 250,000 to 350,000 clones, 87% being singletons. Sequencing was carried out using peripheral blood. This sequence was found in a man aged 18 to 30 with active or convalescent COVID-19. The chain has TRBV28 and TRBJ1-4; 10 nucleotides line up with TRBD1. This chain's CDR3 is CASSTGTGAPNEKLFF. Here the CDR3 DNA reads TGTGCCAGCAGTACCGGGACAGGGGCGCCTAATGAAAAACTGTTTTTT.